One sample yielded the 2 T cell receptor beta chains listed below, sequenced in a study of OX40 agonist ivuxolimab in advanced cancers. To prepare the library, the immunoSEQ multiplex PCR assay was applied. Drawn from immuneACCESS, this table holds only the in-frame rearrangements with V and J called that TCRdb kept. Clones are partly lost; checked studies trace under half to an unresolved V gene and leave the rest unexplained. This sample has around 70,000 clones in its table, and 65% to 90% of those were observed once. Of the sample, around 0.5% is held by the ten largest clones. This sample comprised CD4+ or CD8+ T cells sorted from blood, obtained in a trial of the OX40 agonist ivuxolimab. Receptors originate from an adult with an advanced solid tumor such as melanoma, head and neck, liver or kidney cancer.

The CDR3 DNA follows: TGTGCCAGCAGCTTAATGGGTATCGAAGCTTTCTTT. It specifies CASSLMGIEAFF. This chain connects TRBV7-2 to TRBJ1-1; D remains unclear. From germline, CDR1 is SGHTA and CDR2 FQGNSA. The CDR3 is made up of 12 amino acids. V shed 2 bases and J shed 8 bases, with 9 bases lying between them.

The V gene is TRBV27, the J gene TRBJ1-6; D uncertain. The CDR3 has 12 residues. Per the germline V gene, CDR1 is MNHEY and CDR2 is SMNVEV (reference sequence). With 3 bases removed from V and 6 bases from J, the gap between germline ends came to 3 bases. The CDR3 reads CASSFPNSPLHF. The CDR3 DNA sequence: TGTGCCAGCAGTTTTCCTAATTCACCCCTCCACTTT.